This TCR beta chain was observed in a study of cytomegalovirus exposure and HLA in healthy donors. Study background: In an earlier analysis, 95 million to 140 million unique TCR beta sequences were found from about 179 million T cells. A data release that came early held tens of millions of unique TCRs from HLA-typed donors. Regarding the study as a whole: A later analysis linked roughly 17,000 TCR beta sequences to HLA alleles at 0.05 false discovery rate.

Regarding this clone: Antigen unknown.

Germline lookup yields CDR1 WSHSY and CDR2 SAAADI. The CDR3 consists of 12 residues. V was cut by 2 bases and J by 7 bases, with 5 bases left in between. Regarding donors, all were healthy bone marrow donors. Use of 60 Vbeta and 13 Jbeta primers characterized the PCR. Sequencing used immunoSEQ multiplex PCR; TCRdb keeps in-frame clones, though not all of them. The sample holds roughly 100,000 clones; 80% to 85% are singletons and the top ten take 6.9%. The rearrangement uses TRBV10-2 and TRBJ1-4, with D uncertain. The sequencing sample was made of PBMCs. The source of this sequence is a man aged 25-40 years in good health and CMV-seropositive. The CDR3 DNA is TGCGCCAGCAGTGAGGTCGGTGAAAAACTGTTTTTT. This translates into CASSEVGEKLFF.